The 14 T cell receptor beta chains below were found in one sample sequenced in a study of follicular helper T cells after annual influenza vaccination. Described time point: 2013-2014 season, 7 days after vaccination. The protocol was immunoSEQ multiplex PCR, while the TCRdb copy is restricted to in-frame clones and leaves out a portion. The sample carries 9,700 or so clones, roughly 80% recorded once. The sample consisted of CXCR5- memory CD4+ T cells sorted from blood, taken 7 days after influenza vaccination. These receptors originate from an adult who received the influenza vaccine.

The gene calls are TRBV19 and TRBJ2-5; 10 bases align to TRBD1. Germline CDR1 LNHDA, CDR2 SQIVND (reference sequence). The J segment lost 9 bases and the V segment lost 3 bases, leaving 10 bases of the junction unmatched. CDR3 length equals 15 residues. Here the CDR3 reads CASSMGGTGAGAQYF. CDR3 sequence (DNA): TGTGCCAGTAGTATGGGGGGGACAGGGGCCGGAGCCCAGTACTTC.

This clone was counted once. The chain has TRBV7-2 and TRBJ2-5, with TRBD2 matching over 7 bases. The J segment lost 5 bases and the V segment lost 3 bases, leaving 6 bases of the junction unmatched. Per germline, CDR1 SGHTA and CDR2 FQGNSA. The CDR3 has 14 amino acids. CDR3: CASSFGLVGETQYF. The CDR3 DNA is TGTGCCAGCAGCTTCGGACTAGTGGGGGAGACCCAGTACTTC.

The rearrangement links TRBV19 to TRBJ1-1; perhaps TRBD1 as D (6 bases). The CDR3 extends over 13 amino acids. V lost 9 bases, J lost 1 base, and 12 bases lay in between. CDR1 and CDR2 from the germline V gene are LNHDA and SQIVND (reference sequence). CDR3 nucleotides: TGTGCCAGCCGCCGGACAGCGAACACTGAAGCTTTCTTT. This gives the protein CASRRTANTEAFF.

This clone came up a few times. The chain uses TRBV4-2 and TRBJ2-7; D is unclear. Trimming stripped 0 bases from V and 4 bases from J, with 4 bases between. The CDR3 has 12 amino acids. Germline CDR1 reads LGHNA; CDR2 reads YNFKEQ. DNA for the CDR3: TGTGCCAGCAGCCAAGATGCGTACGAGCAGTACTTC. Residues: CASSQDAYEQYF.

In its sample, this clone was seen once. The V and J genes are TRBV7-2 and TRBJ2-7; 11 nucleotides align to TRBD1. J was trimmed by 2 bases and V by 4 bases; bases with no gene match: 1. The length of the CDR3 is 14 residues. Germline V gene data show CDR1 as SGHTA and CDR2 as FQGNSA. CDR3 sequence: CASSWTGGAYEQYF. The CDR3 coding sequence is TGTGCCAGCAGCTGGACAGGGGGCGCCTACGAGCAGTACTTC.

This chain uses TRBV15 with TRBJ1-4; no clear D gene. V lost 5 bases to trimming and J lost 5 bases, with 18 bases between them. The CDR3 is 16 residues long. CDR1 and CDR2 (germline): LNHNV, YYDKDF (reference sequence). CDR3: CATSARRRTRNEKLFF. In DNA form, the CDR3 reads TGTGCCACCAGCGCCCGGAGGCGAACCCGAAATGAAAAACTGTTTTTT.

The chain carries TRBV11-2 and TRBJ2-5; D is unresolved. CDR3 size: 13 residues. Germline V lookup: CDR1 SGHAT, CDR2 FQNNGV. V was pared by 5 bases and J by 5 bases, with 12 bases between. CDR3 amino acids: CASSLPGDETQYF. CDR3 DNA sequence: TGTGCCAGCAGCCTCCCTGGAGACGAGACCCAGTACTTC. Full variable domain (outside the CDR3, taken from reference TRBV11-2 and TRBJ2-5): EAGVAQSPRYKIIEKRQSVAFWCNPISGHATLYWYQQILGQGPKLLIQFQNNGVVDDSQLPKDRFSAERLKGVDSTLKIQPAKLEDSAVYLCASSLPGDETQYFGPGTRLLVL.

About this clone: Germline and junction disagree at one end, which may indicate a read error. The J gene is TRBJ2-3, the V gene TRBV7-7, with a tentative D call TRBD2 (6 bases). This CDR3 comprises 14 residues. CDR1 SSHAT and CDR2 FNYEAQ come from the germline V gene (reference sequence). For the CDR3, the DNA is TGTGCTAGCAGCCTGGGGACTGTAACAGATACGCAGTATTTT. It encodes CASSLGTVTDTQYF.

This rearrangement joins TRBV18 to TRBJ2-3; TRBD1 matches at 8 bases. This CDR3 has 16 amino acids. J gave up 3 bases and V 4 bases, and 9 bases lay outside the gene matches. Germline lookup yields CDR1 KGHSH and CDR2 LQKENI. The CDR3 DNA follows: TGTGCCAGCTCACGGTTCGCGGGACAGGAGACAGATACGCAGTATTTT. It translates to CASSRFAGQETDTQYF.

The chain combines TRBV5-5 with TRBJ1-4; 9 nucleotides line up with TRBD1. V shed 1 base and J 5 bases; nucleotides not matched to a gene: 3. Germline loops: CDR1 SGHKS, CDR2 YYEKEE (reference sequence). This CDR3 is 15 amino acids long. CDR3 residues: CASSLPGTGNEKLFF. For the CDR3, the DNA is TGTGCCAGCAGCTTGCCCGGGACAGGGAATGAAAAACTGTTTTTT.

The chain is built from TRBV15 and TRBJ2-7, with unresolved D. Germline V CDR1 and CDR2: LNHNV, YYDKDF (reference sequence). The ends were cut back, 3 bases at V and 0 bases at J, with 3 bases in the middle. This CDR3 contains 12 residues. CDR3 loop: CATSRDSYEQYF. The CDR3 DNA is TGTGCCACCAGCAGGGACTCCTACGAGCAGTACTTC. Together with reference TRBV15 and TRBJ2-7, the CDR3 gives the full variable domain: DAMVIQNPRYQVTQFGKPVTLSCSQTLNHNVMYWYQQKSSQAPKLLFHYYDKDFNNEADTPDNFQSRRPNTSFCFLDIRSPGLGDTAMYLCATSRDSYEQYFGPGTRLTVT.

The chain's CDR3 is CASTRQGGTEAFF. The CDR3, as DNA: TGTGCCAGCACCCGACAGGGGGGGACTGAAGCTTTCTTT. This sequence joins TRBV6-5 and TRBJ1-1; TRBD1 agrees at 9 bases. Losses at the gene ends were 7 bases for V and 5 bases for J; bases not matched to a gene: 5. The CDR3 loop spans 13 amino acids. Germline V CDR1 and CDR2: MNHEY, SVGAGI.

This clone was detected only once. The rearrangement uses TRBV27 and TRBJ1-4; tentative D call: TRBD1 (6 bases). Germline assignment: CDR1 MNHEY and CDR2 SMNVEV (reference sequence). The CDR3 has 15 amino acids. Deletions cut 3 bases from V and 7 bases from J, with 15 bases between. The CDR3 nucleotides are TGTGCCAGCAGTTTCTCTAGGGGGTCGGTTGAAAAACTGTTTTTT. Residues: CASSFSRGSVEKLFF.

The rearrangement joins TRBV6-4 to TRBJ1-6; no definite D call. Germline CDR1 and CDR2: MRHNA and SNTAGT. Deletions cut 2 bases from V and 8 bases from J, with 7 bases between. This CDR3 spans 13 amino acids. For the CDR3, the DNA is TGTGCCAGCAGTGACGTTCTGGATTCACCCCTCCACTTT. Translating it yields CASSDVLDSPLHF.